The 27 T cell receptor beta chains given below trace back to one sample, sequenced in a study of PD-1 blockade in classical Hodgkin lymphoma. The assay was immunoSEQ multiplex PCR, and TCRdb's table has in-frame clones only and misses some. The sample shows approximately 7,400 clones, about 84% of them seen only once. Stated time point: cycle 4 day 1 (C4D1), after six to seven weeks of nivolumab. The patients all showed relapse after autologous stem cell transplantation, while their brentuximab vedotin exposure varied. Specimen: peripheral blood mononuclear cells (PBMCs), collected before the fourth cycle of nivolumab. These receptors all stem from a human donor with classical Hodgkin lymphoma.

The CDR3 sequence is CASSSAGTGAETQYF. DNA of the CDR3: TGTGCCAGTAGTTCCGCCGGGACAGGGGCCGAGACCCAGTACTTC. V and J are TRBV19 and TRBJ2-5; 10 nucleotides align to TRBD1. V dropped 5 bases and J dropped 5; count of bases not matched to a gene: 8. The CDR3 is 15 residues long. Germline V lookup: CDR1 LNHDA, CDR2 SQIVND (reference sequence).

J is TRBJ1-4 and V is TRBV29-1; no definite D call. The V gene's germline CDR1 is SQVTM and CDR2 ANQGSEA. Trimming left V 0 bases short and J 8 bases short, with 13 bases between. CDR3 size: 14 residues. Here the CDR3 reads CSVEDRGGSEKLFF. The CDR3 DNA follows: TGCAGCGTTGAAGATCGGGGTGGGTCGGAAAAACTGTTTTTT. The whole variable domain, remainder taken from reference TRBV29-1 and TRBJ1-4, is SAVISQKPSRDICQRGTSLTIQCQVDSQVTMMFWYRQQPGQSLTLIATANQGSEATYESGFVIDKFPISRPNLTFSTLTVSNMSPEDSSIYLCSVEDRGGSEKLFFGSGTQLSVL.

The CDR3: CASSQGLQGYYNEQFF. The CDR3 DNA follows: TGTGCCAGCAGCCAAGGCCTTCAGGGGTACTACAATGAGCAGTTCTTC. The V gene is TRBV14, the J gene TRBJ2-1; TRBD1 is a possible D gene (6 bases). V lost 1 base and J 3 bases, leaving 13 bases between the germline ends. The CDR3 sequence is 16 residues long. Per germline, CDR1 SGHDN and CDR2 FVKESK.

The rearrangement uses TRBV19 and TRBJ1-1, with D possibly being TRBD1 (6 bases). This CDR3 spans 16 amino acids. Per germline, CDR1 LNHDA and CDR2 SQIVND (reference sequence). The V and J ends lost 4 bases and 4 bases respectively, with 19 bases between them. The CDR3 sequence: CASSKDRPPGGTEAFF. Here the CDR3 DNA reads TGTGCCAGTAGTAAGGACAGACCCCCTGGTGGCACTGAAGCTTTCTTT. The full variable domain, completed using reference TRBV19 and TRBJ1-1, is DGGITQSPKYLFRKEGQNVTLSCEQNLNHDAMYWYRQDPGQGLRLIYYSQIVNDFQKGDIAEGYSVSREKKESFPLTVTSAQKNPTAFYLCASSKDRPPGGTEAFFGQGTRLTVV.

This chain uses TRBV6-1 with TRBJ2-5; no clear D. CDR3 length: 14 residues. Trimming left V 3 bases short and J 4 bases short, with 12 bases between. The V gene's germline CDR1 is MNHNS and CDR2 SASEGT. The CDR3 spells CASSDVWARETQYF. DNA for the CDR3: TGTGCCAGCAGTGATGTCTGGGCAAGAGAGACCCAGTACTTC.

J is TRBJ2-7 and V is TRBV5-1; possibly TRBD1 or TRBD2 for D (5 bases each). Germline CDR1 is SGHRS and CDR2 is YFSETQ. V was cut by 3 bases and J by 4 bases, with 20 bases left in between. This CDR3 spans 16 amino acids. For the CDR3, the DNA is TGCGCCAGCAGCTCATTTTTCGGGACGCTAGATTACGAGCAGTACTTC. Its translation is CASSSFFGTLDYEQYF.

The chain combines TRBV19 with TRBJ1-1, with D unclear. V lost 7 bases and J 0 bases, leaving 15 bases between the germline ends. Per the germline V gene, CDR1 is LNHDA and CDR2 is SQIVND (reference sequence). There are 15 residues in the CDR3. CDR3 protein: CASNPYPDLNTEAFF. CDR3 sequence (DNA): TGTGCCAGTAACCCTTACCCAGACTTGAACACTGAAGCTTTCTTT.

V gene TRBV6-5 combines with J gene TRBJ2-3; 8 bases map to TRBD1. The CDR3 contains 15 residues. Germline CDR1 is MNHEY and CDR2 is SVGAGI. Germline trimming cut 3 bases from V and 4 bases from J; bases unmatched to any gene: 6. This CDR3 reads CASSYGQGIPDTQYF. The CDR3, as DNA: TGTGCCAGCAGTTATGGACAGGGAATCCCAGATACGCAGTATTTT.

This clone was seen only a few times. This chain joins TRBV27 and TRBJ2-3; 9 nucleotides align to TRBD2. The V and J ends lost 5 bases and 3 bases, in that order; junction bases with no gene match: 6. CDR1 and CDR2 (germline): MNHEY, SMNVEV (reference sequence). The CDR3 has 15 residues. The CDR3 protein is CASSKSGGPTDTQYF. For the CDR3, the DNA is TGTGCCAGCAGTAAAAGCGGGGGGCCAACAGATACGCAGTATTTT.

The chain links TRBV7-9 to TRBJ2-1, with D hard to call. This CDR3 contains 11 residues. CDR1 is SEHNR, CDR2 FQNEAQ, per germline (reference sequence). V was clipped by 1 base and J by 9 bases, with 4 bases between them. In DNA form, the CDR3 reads TGTGCCAGCAGCTTAGGCTTTGAGCAGTTCTTC. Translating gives CASSLGFEQFF.

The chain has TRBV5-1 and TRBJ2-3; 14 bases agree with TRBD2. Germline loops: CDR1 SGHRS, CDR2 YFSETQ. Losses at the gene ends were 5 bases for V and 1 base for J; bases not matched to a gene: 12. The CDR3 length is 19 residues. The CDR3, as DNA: TGCGCCAGCAGTTATTCCCGGCCGGGACTAGCGGGGGGCACAGATACGCAGTATTTT. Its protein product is CASSYSRPGLAGGTDTQYF.

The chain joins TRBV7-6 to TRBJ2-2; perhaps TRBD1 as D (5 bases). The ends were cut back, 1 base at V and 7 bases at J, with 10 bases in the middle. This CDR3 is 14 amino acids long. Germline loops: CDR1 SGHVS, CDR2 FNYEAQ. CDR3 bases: TGTGCCAGCAGCTTAGGGGGCTCTGACGGGGAGCTGTTTTTT. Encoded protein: CASSLGGSDGELFF.

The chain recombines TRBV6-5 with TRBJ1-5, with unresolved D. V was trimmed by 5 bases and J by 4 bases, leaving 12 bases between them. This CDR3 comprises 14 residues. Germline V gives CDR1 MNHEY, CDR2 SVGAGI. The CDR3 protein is CASSTKGGNQPQHF. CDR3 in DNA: TGTGCCAGCAGTACCAAGGGAGGGAATCAGCCCCAGCATTTT.

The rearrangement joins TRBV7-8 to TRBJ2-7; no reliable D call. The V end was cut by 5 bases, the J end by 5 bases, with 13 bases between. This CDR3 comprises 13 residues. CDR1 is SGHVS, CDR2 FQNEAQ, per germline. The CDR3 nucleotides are TGTGCCAGCAGCCGGGCTGGGCAGGACGAGCAGTACTTC. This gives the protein CASSRAGQDEQYF.

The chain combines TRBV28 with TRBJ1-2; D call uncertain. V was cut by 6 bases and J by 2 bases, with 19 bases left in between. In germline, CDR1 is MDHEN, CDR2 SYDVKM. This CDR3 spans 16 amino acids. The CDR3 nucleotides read TGTGCCAGCAGCTTCCGGCCCAGCGGCAGGAACTATGGCTACACCTTC. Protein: CASSFRPSGRNYGYTF.

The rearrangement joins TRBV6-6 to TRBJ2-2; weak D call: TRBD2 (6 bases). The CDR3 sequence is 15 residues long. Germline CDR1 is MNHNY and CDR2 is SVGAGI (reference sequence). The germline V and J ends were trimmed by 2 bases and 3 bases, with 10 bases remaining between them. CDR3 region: CASSYGGFYTGELFF. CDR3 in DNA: TGTGCCAGCAGTTACGGGGGGTTTTACACCGGGGAGCTGTTTTTT.

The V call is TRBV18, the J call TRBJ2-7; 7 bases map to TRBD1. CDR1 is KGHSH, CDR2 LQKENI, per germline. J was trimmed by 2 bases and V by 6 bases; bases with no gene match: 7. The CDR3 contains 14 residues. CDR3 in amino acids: CASSAGTVPYEQYF. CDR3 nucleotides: TGTGCCAGCTCGGCCGGGACAGTGCCCTACGAGCAGTACTTC.

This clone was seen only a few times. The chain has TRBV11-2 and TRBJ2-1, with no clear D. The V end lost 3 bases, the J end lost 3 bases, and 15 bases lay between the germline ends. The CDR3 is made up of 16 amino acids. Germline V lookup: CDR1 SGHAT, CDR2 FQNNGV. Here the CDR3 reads CASSFLRDNIYNEQFF. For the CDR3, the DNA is TGTGCCAGCAGCTTCTTGCGAGATAATATCTACAATGAGCAGTTCTTC.

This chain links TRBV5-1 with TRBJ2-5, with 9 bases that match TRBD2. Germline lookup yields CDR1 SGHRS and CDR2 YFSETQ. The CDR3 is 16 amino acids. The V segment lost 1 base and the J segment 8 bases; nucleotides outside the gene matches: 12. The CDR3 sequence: CASSLRPSGTKSTQYF. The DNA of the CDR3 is TGCGCCAGCAGCTTGCGGCCTAGCGGGACCAAGAGTACCCAGTACTTC. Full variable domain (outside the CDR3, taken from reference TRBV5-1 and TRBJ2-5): KAGVTQTPRYLIKTRGQQVTLSCSPISGHRSVSWYQQTPGQGLQFLFEYFSETQRNKGNFPGRFSGRQFSNSRSEMNVSTLELGDSALYLCASSLRPSGTKSTQYFGPGTRLLVL.

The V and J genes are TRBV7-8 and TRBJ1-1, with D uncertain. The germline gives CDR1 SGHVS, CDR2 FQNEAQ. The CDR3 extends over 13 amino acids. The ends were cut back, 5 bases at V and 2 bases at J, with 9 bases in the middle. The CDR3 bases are TGTGCCAGCAGCAACGGGCCAAACACTGAAGCTTTCTTT. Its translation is CASSNGPNTEAFF.

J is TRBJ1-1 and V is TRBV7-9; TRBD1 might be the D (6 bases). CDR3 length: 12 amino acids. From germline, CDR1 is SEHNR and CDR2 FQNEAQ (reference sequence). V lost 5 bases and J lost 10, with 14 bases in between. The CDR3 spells CASSHNRDPAFF. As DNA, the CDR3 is TGTGCCAGCAGCCACAACAGGGACCCAGCTTTCTTT.

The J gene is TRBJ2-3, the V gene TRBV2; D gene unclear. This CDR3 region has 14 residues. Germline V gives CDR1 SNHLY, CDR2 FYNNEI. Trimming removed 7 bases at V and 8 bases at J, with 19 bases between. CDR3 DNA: TGTGCCAGCACCATCACGACTCCCAAGGGTACGCAGTATTTT. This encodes CASTITTPKGTQYF.

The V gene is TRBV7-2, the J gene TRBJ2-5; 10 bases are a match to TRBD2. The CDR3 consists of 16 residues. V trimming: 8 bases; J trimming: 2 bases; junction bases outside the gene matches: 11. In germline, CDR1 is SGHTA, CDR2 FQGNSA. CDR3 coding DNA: TGTGCCAGCGGGGGAGCGGGGGGGACATATCAAGAGACCCAGTACTTC. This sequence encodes CASGGAGGTYQETQYF.

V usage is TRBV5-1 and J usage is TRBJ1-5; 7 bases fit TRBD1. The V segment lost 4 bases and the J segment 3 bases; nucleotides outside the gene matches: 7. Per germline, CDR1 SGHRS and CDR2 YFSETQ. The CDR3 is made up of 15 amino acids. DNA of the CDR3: TGCGCCAGCAGCGCTAGACAGGGCATCAATCAGCCCCAGCATTTT. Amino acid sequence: CASSARQGINQPQHF.

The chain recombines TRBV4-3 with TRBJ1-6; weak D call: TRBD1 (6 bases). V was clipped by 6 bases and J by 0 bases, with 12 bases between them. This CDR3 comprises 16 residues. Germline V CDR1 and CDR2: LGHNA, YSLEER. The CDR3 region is CASRQGHISYNSPLHF. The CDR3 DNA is TGCGCCAGCAGACAGGGTCATATCTCCTATAATTCACCCCTCCACTTT.

CDR3 sequence: CAAEDRDYEQYF. The CDR3, as DNA: TGTGCCGCGGAGGACAGGGATTACGAGCAGTACTTC. The V gene is TRBV2, the J gene TRBJ2-7, with 8 bases that match TRBD1. From germline, CDR1 is SNHLY and CDR2 FYNNEI. Trimming took 11 bases from V and 4 from J; bases not matched to a gene: 7. The CDR3 is 12 amino acids. Full variable domain (outside the CDR3, taken from reference TRBV2 and TRBJ2-7): EPEVTQTPSHQVTQMGQEVILRCVPISNHLYFYWYRQILGQKVEFLVSFYNNEISEKSEIFDDQFSVERPDGSNFTLKIRSTKLEDSAMYFCAAEDRDYEQYFGPGTRLTVT.

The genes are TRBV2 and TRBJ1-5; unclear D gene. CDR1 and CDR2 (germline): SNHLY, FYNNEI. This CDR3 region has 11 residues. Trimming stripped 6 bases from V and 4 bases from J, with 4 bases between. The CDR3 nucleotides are TGTGCCAGCAGCCTTAATCAGCCCCAGCATTTT. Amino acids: CASSLNQPQHF.